One sample yielded the 23 T cell receptor beta chains listed below, sequenced in a study of identical twins. TCRdb called the 5' RACE reads again in MiXCR, with one record for every CDR3 protein. The sample has under 800,000 distinct CDR3 sequences; approximately 21% are singletons. These data were also filed under a second study, of T cells expressing NK-cell markers.

The specimen sequenced was PBMCs. These receptor sequences come from a woman aged 18-29 years in good health.

This chain connects TRBV7-2 to TRBJ2-1; 11 nucleotides agree with TRBD2. The J segment lost 2 bases and the V segment lost 5 bases, leaving 8 bases of the junction unmatched. CDR1 and CDR2 from the germline V gene are SGHTA and FQGNSA. The CDR3 totals 17 residues. CDR3 coding DNA: TGTGCCAGCAGCCGCGGGTTGGGACTAGCGGCCTACAATGAGCAGTTCTTC. It encodes CASSRGLGLAAYNEQFF.

The gene calls are TRBV12-3 or TRBV12-4 and TRBJ1-6; D gene unclear. This CDR3 is built from 14 residues. V lost 7 bases, J lost 5 bases, and 12 bases lay in between. The CDR3 reads CASTRQSNNSPLHF. For the CDR3, the DNA is TGTGCCAGCACTCGGCAGTCCAATAATTCACCCCTCCACTTT.

The chain joins TRBV5-6 to TRBJ2-6; D not certain. Germline V gene sequence: CDR1 SGHDT, CDR2 YYEEEE. Trimming stripped 7 bases from V and 0 bases from J, with 5 bases between. This CDR3 region has 13 residues. The CDR3 DNA reads as TGTGCCAGCGCGGACTCTGGGGCCAACGTCCTGACTTTC. It encodes CASADSGANVLTF.

At least ten counts were recorded for this clonotype. The rearrangement uses TRBV20-1 and TRBJ2-1, with 9 bases identical to TRBD2. This CDR3 region has 14 residues. The germline V gene encodes CDR1 DFQATT and CDR2 SNEGSKA (reference sequence). V lost 1 base to trimming and J lost 4 bases; unmatched junction nucleotides: 2. The CDR3 loop is CSARVAGGYNEQFF. DNA of the CDR3: TGCAGTGCTAGAGTGGCGGGAGGGTACAATGAGCAGTTCTTC.

The chain combines TRBV29-1 with TRBJ1-2; no clear D gene. This CDR3 is 12 amino acids long. V lost 3 bases and J lost 4, with 9 bases in between. Germline CDR1 and CDR2: SQVTM and ANQGSEA. The CDR3, as DNA: TGCAGCGTTGATGGCGGGGTCTATGGCTACACCTTC. This gives the protein CSVDGGVYGYTF. Variable domain in full (rest from reference TRBV29-1 and TRBJ1-2): SAVISQKPSRDICQRGTSLTIQCQVDSQVTMMFWYRQQPGQSLTLIATANQGSEATYESGFVIDKFPISRPNLTFSTLTVSNMSPEDSSIYLCSVDGGVYGYTFGSGTRLTVV.

The sample holds a few counts of this clonotype. J is TRBJ1-1 and V is TRBV12-3 or TRBV12-4; TRBD1 aligns across 10 bases. V shed 5 bases, J shed 5 bases, and the junction held 8 bases outside the gene matches. This CDR3 comprises 15 residues. In nucleotides, the CDR3 is TGTGCCAGCAGTCCTCAGGACAGGGGGGAGACTGAAGCTTTCTTT. Its translation is CASSPQDRGETEAFF.

The sample holds a few counts of this clonotype. This chain joins TRBV12-3 or TRBV12-4 and TRBJ2-1, with D possibly TRBD1 on 6 matching bases. The germline V and J ends were trimmed by 11 bases and 14 bases, with 13 bases remaining between them. This CDR3 has 9 residues. CDR3 residues: CAAGAKKFF. The CDR3 coding sequence is TGTGCCGCAGGGGCAAAAAAGTTCTTC.

This clonotype was seen at least ten times. CDR3 sequence: CASSELAGSYNEQFF. The CDR3 DNA reads as TGTGCCAGCAGTGAACTAGCGGGCTCCTACAATGAGCAGTTCTTC. This sequence joins TRBV6-1 and TRBJ2-1, with 8 bases identical to TRBD2. This CDR3 comprises 15 residues. Losses at the gene ends were 2 bases for V and 0 bases for J; bases not matched to a gene: 0. Looked up from germline, CDR1 is MNHNS and CDR2 is SASEGT.

This clonotype was seen more than once but under ten times. The chain has TRBV10-3 and TRBJ2-1, with 8 nucleotides matching TRBD1. Germline V gene lookup returns CDR1 ENHRY and CDR2 SYGVKD. The trim removed 3 bases at V and 4 bases at J, leaving 8 bases unmatched. This CDR3 is built from 16 residues. The CDR3 sequence is CAISDRTGGTYNEQFF. The CDR3 DNA follows: TGTGCCATCAGTGATAGAACAGGGGGGACTTACAATGAGCAGTTCTTC.

The chain recombines TRBV20-1 with TRBJ2-3, with a weak D call TRBD1 (6 bases). This CDR3 has 13 residues. In germline, CDR1 is DFQATT, CDR2 SNEGSKA (reference sequence). V shed 0 bases and J shed 5 bases, with 9 bases lying between them. Here the CDR3 reads CSARDQGIDTQYF. CDR3 coding DNA: TGCAGTGCTAGAGATCAGGGGATAGATACGCAGTATTTT.

Regarding this clonotype: A junction boundary mismatches the germline segment, possibly from a read error. This chain uses TRBV7-9 with TRBJ2-5, with 9 bases that match TRBD2. The CDR3 is made up of 13 amino acids. The germline CDR1 and CDR2 sequences are SEHNR and FQNEAQ (reference sequence). The CDR3 region has the DNA TGTGCCAGCACCCGGGGCGGGACTAGCCTTAAGAACTTC. This translates into CASTRGGTSLKNF.

There are a few counts of this clonotype. J is TRBJ2-1 and V is TRBV5-5; no reliable D call. Trimming cost V 1 base and J 5 bases, with 4 bases left between them. The CDR3 runs to 12 residues. Germline loops: CDR1 SGHKS, CDR2 YYEKEE (reference sequence). The CDR3 DNA follows: TGTGCCAGCAGCTTGCAACACAATGAGCAGTTCTTC. It is translated as CASSLQHNEQFF. Together with reference TRBV5-5 and TRBJ2-1, the CDR3 gives the full variable domain: DAGVTQSPTHLIKTRGQQVTLRCSPISGHKSVSWYQQVLGQGPQFIFQYYEKEERGRGNFPDRFSARQFPNYSSELNVNALLLGDSALYLCASSLQHNEQFFGPGTRLTVL.

The gene calls are TRBV9 and TRBJ2-1; D ambiguous. V was trimmed by 3 bases and J by 5 bases, leaving 12 bases between them. The CDR3 spans 14 residues. CDR1 is SGDLS and CDR2 is YYNGEE in the germline V gene. CDR3 sequence reads: CASSAKGWDNEQFF. The CDR3 DNA is TGTGCCAGCAGCGCTAAAGGCTGGGACAATGAGCAGTTCTTC.

This clonotype was counted only a few times. The chain is built from TRBV24-1 and TRBJ2-1; tentative D call: TRBD2 (5 bases). This CDR3 has 12 amino acids. The V gene lost 4 bases and the J gene lost 15 bases, with 15 bases spanning the gap. The germline CDR1 and CDR2 sequences are KGHDR and SFDVKD. The DNA of the CDR3 is TGTGCCACCAGTGAGGGAGAGGGCGTCTGGTTCTTC. It codes for CATSEGEGVWFF.

The chain is built from TRBV15 and TRBJ2-7; D gene uncertain. The CDR3 consists of 13 residues. Germline V CDR1 and CDR2: LNHNV, YYDKDF (reference sequence). The ends were cut back, 5 bases at V and 0 bases at J, with 8 bases in the middle. The CDR3 DNA sequence: TGTGCCACCAGCGTGGCGGTCTCCTACGAGCAGTACTTC. Protein product: CATSVAVSYEQYF.

The table lists this clonotype with a few counts. The chain has TRBV5-1 and TRBJ2-5, with a possible D match to TRBD2 (6 bases). V lost 0 bases and J lost 3, with 12 bases in between. CDR1 SGHRS and CDR2 YFSETQ come from the germline V gene. The CDR3 spans 15 residues. The CDR3 nucleotides are TGCGCCAGCAGCTTGGGCTTAGGAGGGGAAGAGACCCAGTACTTC. It codes for CASSLGLGGEETQYF.

This clonotype was counted only a few times. The chain has TRBV5-1 and TRBJ2-2; a weak D match, TRBD2 (6 bases). The CDR3 spans 15 residues. Trimming left V 0 bases short and J 4 bases short, with 10 bases between. Germline V lookup: CDR1 SGHRS, CDR2 YFSETQ. The DNA for the CDR3 is TGCGCCAGCAGCTTGGTCGGGGGTATCACCGGGGAGCTGTTTTTT. Amino acid sequence: CASSLVGGITGELFF.

V and J are TRBV9 and TRBJ2-3; no definite D call. Germline CDR1 is SGDLS and CDR2 is YYNGEE. The CDR3 consists of 14 residues. V was shortened by 0 bases and J by 0 bases, with 5 bases between the two germline ends. CDR3 in DNA: TGTGCCAGCAGCGTAGATGCTAGCACAGATACGCAGTATTTT. Protein sequence: CASSVDASTDTQYF.

V gene TRBV10-1 combines with J gene TRBJ2-1; possibly TRBD2 for D (5 bases). Germline V gene lookup returns CDR1 WNHNN and CDR2 SYGVQD (reference sequence). This CDR3 contains 14 residues. V shed 4 bases and J shed 7 bases, with 14 bases lying between them. The CDR3 DNA follows: TGCGCCAGCAGTGTCGGGGTTTGGAGGAATGAGCAGTTCTTC. It yields the protein CASSVGVWRNEQFF.

This clonotype was recorded a few times. This chain connects TRBV6-5 to TRBJ2-6; TRBD1 matches 7 bases. The CDR3 runs to 19 residues. Germline trimming cut 2 bases from V and 3 bases from J; bases unmatched to any gene: 13. Per the germline V gene, CDR1 is MNHEY and CDR2 is SVGAGI. The CDR3 region is CASSYRRTGTSSGANVLTF. The CDR3 DNA is TGTGCCAGCAGTTACCGAAGGACAGGCACCTCTAGTGGGGCCAACGTCCTGACTTTC.

The table lists this clonotype with a few counts. The chain recombines TRBV9 with TRBJ1-1, with D uncertain. The V and J ends lost 4 bases and 2 bases respectively, with 15 bases between them. This CDR3 region has 15 residues. Germline assignment: CDR1 SGDLS and CDR2 YYNGEE. The CDR3, as DNA: TGTGCCAGCAGCCCCGCTTGGACCGCAAACACTGAAGCTTTCTTT. Its protein product is CASSPAWTANTEAFF. The entire variable domain, with the rest obtained from reference TRBV9 and TRBJ1-1, is as follows: DSGVTQTPKHLITATGQRVTLRCSPRSGDLSVYWYQQSLDQGLQFLIQYYNGEERAKGNILERFSAQQFPDLHSELNLSSLELGDSALYFCASSPAWTANTEAFFGQGTRLTVV.

The table lists this clonotype with a few counts. The chain couples TRBV7-2 to TRBJ1-1; TRBD1 matches 7 bases. This CDR3 has 15 amino acids. The V segment lost 1 base and the J segment 1 base; nucleotides outside the gene matches: 3. Per germline, CDR1 SGHTA and CDR2 FQGNSA. Here the CDR3 DNA reads TGTGCCAGCAGCTTAGTGGGACAGAAGAACACTGAAGCTTTCTTT. This sequence encodes CASSLVGQKNTEAFF.

This clonotype turned up a few times. This sequence joins TRBV5-1 and TRBJ2-7; the match to TRBD2 covers 7 bases. Germline CDR1 SGHRS, CDR2 YFSETQ. Unmatched junction bases numbered 9, after V lost 4 bases and J lost 5 bases. The CDR3 covers 14 residues. The CDR3 loop reads CASSLQGLGNEQYF. The CDR3 DNA is TGCGCCAGCAGCCTGCAAGGACTAGGTAACGAGCAGTACTTC.